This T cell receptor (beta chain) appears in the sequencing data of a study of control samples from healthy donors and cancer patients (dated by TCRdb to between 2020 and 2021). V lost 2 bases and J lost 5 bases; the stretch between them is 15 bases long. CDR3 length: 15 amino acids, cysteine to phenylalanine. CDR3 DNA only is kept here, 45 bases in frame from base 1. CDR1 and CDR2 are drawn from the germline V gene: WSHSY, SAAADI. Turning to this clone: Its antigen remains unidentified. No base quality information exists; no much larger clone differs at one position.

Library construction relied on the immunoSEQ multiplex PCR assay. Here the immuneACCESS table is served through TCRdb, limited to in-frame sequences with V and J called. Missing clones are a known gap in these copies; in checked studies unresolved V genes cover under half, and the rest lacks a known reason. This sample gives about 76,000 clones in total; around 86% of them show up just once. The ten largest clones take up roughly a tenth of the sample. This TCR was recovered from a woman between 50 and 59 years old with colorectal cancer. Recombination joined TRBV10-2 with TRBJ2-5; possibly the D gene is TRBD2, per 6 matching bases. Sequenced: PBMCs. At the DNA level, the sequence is TGCGCCAGCAGTGAGAAGCGGGCCCTGTTGGAGACCCAGTACTTC. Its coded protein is CASSEKRALLETQYF.